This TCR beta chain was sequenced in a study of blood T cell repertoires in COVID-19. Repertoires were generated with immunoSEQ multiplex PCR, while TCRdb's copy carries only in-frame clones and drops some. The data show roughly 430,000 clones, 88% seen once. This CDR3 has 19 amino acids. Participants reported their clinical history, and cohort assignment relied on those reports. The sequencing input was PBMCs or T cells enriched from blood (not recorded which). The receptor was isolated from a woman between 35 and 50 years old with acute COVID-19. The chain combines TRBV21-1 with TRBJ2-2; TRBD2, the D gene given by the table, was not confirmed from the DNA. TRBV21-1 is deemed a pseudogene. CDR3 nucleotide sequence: TGTGCCAGCAGCCTGAGGGAAGCGGGGTTAAGGCGGAACACCGGGGAGCTGTTTTTT. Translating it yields CASSLREAGLRRNTGELFF.